The text below deals with one T cell receptor beta chain. The data were taken from a study of blood T cell repertoires in COVID-19. CDR3 length: 19 amino acids. V shed 2 bases and J shed 0 bases, with 18 bases lying between them. Germline V lookup: CDR1 SGHRS, CDR2 YFSETQ. The table came from immunoSEQ multiplex PCR; TCRdb's copy has only in-frame clones and leaves some out. This sample has about 290,000 clones, with roughly nine tenths found just once. V gene TRBV5-1 combines with J gene TRBJ2-6; D is uncertain. The source material was PBMCs or T cells enriched from blood (not recorded which). The receptor was derived from a woman between 35 and 50 years old who had recovered from COVID-19. The CDR3, as DNA: TGCGCCAGCAGCTTTATAACTCGCCCAGGCAGCTCTGGGGCCAACGTCCTGACTTTC. Amino acids: CASSFITRPGSSGANVLTF.